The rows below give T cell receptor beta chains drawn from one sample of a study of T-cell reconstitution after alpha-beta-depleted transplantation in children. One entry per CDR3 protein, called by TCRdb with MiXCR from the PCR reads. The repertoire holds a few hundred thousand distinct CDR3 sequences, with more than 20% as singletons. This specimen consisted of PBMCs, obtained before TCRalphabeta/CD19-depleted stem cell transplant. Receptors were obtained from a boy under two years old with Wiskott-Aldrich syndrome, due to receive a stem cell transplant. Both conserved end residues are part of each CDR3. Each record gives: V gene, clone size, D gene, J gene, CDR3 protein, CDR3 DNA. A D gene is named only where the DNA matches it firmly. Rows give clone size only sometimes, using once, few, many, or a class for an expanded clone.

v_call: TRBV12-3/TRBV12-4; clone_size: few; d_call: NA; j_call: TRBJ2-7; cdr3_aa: CASSFWDSGPYEQYF; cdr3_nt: TGTGCCAGCAGTTTTTGGGACTCGGGTCCCTACGAGCAGTACTTC
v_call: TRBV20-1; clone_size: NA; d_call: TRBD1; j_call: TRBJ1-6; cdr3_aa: CSARDGGGGVNSPLHF; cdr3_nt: TGCAGTGCTAGAGATGGTGGAGGGGGCGTAAATTCACCCCTCCACTTT
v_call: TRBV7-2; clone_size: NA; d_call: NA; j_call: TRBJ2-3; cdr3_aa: CASSQPRDRFTDTQYF; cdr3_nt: TGTGCCAGCAGCCAACCGCGGGACAGATTCACAGATACGCAGTATTTT
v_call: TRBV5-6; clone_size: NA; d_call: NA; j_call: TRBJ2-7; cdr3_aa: CASSLDPGNYEQYF; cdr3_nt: TGTGCCAGCAGCTTGGATCCAGGGAACTACGAGCAGTACTTC
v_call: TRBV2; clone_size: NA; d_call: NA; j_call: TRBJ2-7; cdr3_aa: CASSEAGHTSYEQYF; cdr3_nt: TGTGCCAGCAGTGAGGCGGGACATACATCCTACGAGCAGTACTTC
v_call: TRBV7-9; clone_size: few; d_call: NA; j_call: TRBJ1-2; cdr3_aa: CASSLLQATFYGYTF; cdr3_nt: TGTGCCAGCAGCTTATTGCAGGCCACATTTTATGGCTACACCTTC
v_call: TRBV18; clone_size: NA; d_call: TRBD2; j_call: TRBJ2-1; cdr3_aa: CASSPVPGLAGYSYNEQFF; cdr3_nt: TGTGCCAGCTCACCTGTCCCGGGACTAGCGGGGTACTCCTACAATGAGCAGTTCTTC
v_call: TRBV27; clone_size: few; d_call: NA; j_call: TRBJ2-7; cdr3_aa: CASGRGDEQYF; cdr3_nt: TGTGCCAGCGGAAGAGGGGACGAGCAGTACTTC
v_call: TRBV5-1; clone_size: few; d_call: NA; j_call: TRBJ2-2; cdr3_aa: CASSLGDFLNTGELFF; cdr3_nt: TGCGCCAGCAGCTTGGGGGACTTCTTGAACACCGGGGAGCTGTTTTTT
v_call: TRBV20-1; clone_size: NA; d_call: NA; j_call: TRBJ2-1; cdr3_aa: CSARRDPIYNEQFF; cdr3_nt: TGCAGTGCTAGGCGGGACCCGATCTACAATGAGCAGTTCTTC
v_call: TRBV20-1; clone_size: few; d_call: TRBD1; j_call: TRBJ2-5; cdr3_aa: CSATQGVETQYF; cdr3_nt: TGCAGTGCCACACAGGGGGTAGAGACCCAGTACTTC
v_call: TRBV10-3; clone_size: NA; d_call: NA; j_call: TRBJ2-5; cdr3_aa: CAISVLPQETQYF; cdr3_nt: TGTGCCATCAGTGTGCTACCGCAAGAGACCCAGTACTTC
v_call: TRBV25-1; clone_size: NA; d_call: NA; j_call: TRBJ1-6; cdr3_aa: CASSETLRGVPSSDLHF; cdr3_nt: TGTGCCAGCAGTGAAACTCTTAGGGGGGTTCCAAGTTCGGACCTCCACTTT
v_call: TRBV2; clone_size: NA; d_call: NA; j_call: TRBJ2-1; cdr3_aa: CASSSNPLGEQFF; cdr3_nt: TGTGCCAGCAGTTCTAACCCGTTGGGTGAGCAGTTCTTC
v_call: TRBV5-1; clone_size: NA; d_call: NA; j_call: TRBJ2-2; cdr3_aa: CASSSFGTGELFF; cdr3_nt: TGCGCCAGCAGTTCCTTCGGCACCGGGGAGCTGTTTTTT
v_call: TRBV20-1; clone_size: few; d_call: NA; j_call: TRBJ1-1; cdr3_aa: CSASPSGRTEAFF; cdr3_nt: TGCAGTGCTAGTCCCTCGGGTCGCACTGAAGCTTTCTTT
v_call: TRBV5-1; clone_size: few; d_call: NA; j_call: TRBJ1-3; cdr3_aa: CASSPGNSGNTIYF; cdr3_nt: TGCGCCAGCAGCCCCGGGAACTCTGGAAACACCATATATTTT
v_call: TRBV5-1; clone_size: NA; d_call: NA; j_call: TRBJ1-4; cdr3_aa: CASSSLYGHEKLFF; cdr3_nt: TGCGCCAGCAGCTCCCTATATGGTCATGAAAAACTGTTTTTT
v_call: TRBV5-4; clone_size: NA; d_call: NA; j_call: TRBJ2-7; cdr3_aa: CASSLGVNARYEQYF; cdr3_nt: TGTGCCAGCAGCTTGGGGGTGAATGCCAGGTACGAGCAGTACTTC
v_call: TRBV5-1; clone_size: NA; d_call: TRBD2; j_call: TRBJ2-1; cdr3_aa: CASSFRLAENNEQFF; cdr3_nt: TGCGCCAGCAGCTTCCGACTAGCGGAAAACAATGAGCAGTTCTTC
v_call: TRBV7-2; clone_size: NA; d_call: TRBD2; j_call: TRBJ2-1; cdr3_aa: CASGRESYNEQFF; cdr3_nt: TGTGCCAGCGGGCGGGAGTCCTACAATGAGCAGTTCTTC
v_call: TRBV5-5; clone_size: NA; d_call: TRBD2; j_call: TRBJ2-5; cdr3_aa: CASSKRLAGGNLQETQYF; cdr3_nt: TGTGCCAGCAGCAAAAGACTAGCGGGAGGCAACCTCCAAGAGACCCAGTACTTC
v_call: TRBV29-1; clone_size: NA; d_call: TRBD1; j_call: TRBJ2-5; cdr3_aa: CSTGVGETQYF; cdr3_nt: TGCAGTACAGGGGTTGGGGAGACCCAGTACTTC